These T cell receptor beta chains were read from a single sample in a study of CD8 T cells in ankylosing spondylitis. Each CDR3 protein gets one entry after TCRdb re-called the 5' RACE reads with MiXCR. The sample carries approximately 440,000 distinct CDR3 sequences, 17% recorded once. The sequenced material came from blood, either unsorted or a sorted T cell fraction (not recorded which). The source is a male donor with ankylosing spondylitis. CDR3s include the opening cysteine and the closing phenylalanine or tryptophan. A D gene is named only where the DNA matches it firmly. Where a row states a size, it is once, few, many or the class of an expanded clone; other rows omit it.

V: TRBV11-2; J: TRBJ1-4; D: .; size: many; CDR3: CASSSGTGWNEKLFF; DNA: TGTGCCAGCAGCTCGGGGACGGGCTGGAATGAAAAACTGTTTTTT
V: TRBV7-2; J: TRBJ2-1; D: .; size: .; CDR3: CASTRQAGTNEQFF; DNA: TGTGCCAGCACCCGTCAGGCCGGGACCAATGAGCAGTTCTTC
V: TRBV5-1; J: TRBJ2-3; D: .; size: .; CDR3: CASSLGLGAGAGTDTQYF; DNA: TGCGCCAGCAGCTTGGGATTGGGGGCGGGAGCTGGAACAGATACGCAGTATTTT
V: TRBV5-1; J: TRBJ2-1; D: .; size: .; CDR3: CASSSGAESYNEQFF; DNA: TGCGCCAGCAGCTCGGGGGCAGAGTCCTACAATGAGCAGTTCTTC
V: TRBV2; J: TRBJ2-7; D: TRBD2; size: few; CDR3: CASSEFLLAGGAYEQYF; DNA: TGTGCCAGCAGTGAATTTCTACTAGCGGGAGGAGCCTACGAGCAGTACTTC
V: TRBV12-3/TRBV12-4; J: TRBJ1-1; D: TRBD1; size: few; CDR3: CAGSLGGGFRPEAFF; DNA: TGTGCCGGCAGTTTAGGGGGCGGGTTCCGACCTGAAGCTTTCTTT
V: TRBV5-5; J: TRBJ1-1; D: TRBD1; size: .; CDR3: CASTRQGMNTEAFF; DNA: TGTGCCAGCACCAGACAGGGAATGAACACTGAAGCTTTCTTT
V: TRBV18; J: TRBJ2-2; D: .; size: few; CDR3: CASSLGPRTNTGELFF; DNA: TGTGCCAGCTCCCTGGGGCCCAGGACTAACACCGGGGAGCTGTTTTTT
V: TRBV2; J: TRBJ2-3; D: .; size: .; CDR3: CASSEVGRDTQYF; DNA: TGTGCCAGCAGTGAAGTGGGTAGAGATACGCAGTATTTT
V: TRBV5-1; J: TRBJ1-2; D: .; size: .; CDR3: CASSSPSEANYGYTF; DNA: TGCGCCAGCAGCTCCCCTTCGGAGGCGAACTATGGCTACACCTTC
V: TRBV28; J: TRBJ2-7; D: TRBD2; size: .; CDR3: CASGLTGGPEQYF; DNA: TGTGCCAGCGGGTTAACGGGAGGGCCCGAGCAGTACTTC
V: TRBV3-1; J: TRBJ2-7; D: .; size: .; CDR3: CASSSREDEQYF; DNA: TGTGCCAGCAGCTCACGGGAAGACGAGCAGTACTTC
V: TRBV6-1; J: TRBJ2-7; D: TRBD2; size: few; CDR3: CASRISGGARGWYF; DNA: TGTGCCAGCAGAATTAGCGGGGGGGCCCGGGGATGGTACTTC
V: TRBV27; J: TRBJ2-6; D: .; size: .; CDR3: CASTLRLGPSGANVLTF; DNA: TGTGCCAGCACCCTTAGACTTGGCCCTTCGGGGGCCAACGTCCTGACTTTC
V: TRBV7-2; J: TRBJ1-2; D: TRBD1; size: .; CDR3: CASSLVDRVNYGYTF; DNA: TGTGCCAGCAGCTTAGTCGACAGGGTCAACTATGGCTACACCTTC
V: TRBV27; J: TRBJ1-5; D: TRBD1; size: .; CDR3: CASSSGQGALGNQPQHF; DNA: TGTGCCAGCAGTTCGGGACAGGGGGCGCTTGGCAATCAGCCCCAGCATTTT